This T cell receptor (beta chain) was profiled in a study of blood T cell repertoires in COVID-19. Study background: Material from acute and convalescent COVID-19 was sourced from the United States, Italy and Spain.

Clones were read by immunoSEQ multiplex PCR, and TCRdb kept only the in-frame ones, dropping some. The table shows 130,000 or so clones, with about four fifths occurring only once. Germline-derived CDR1 and CDR2 are MDHEN and SYDVKM. V was shortened by 2 bases and J by 6 bases, with 13 bases between the two germline ends. This CDR3 is 14 amino acids long. This clonotype was obtained from a woman in her fifties or sixties with active or convalescent COVID-19. Material: peripheral blood. The chain carries TRBV28 and TRBJ1-2; weak D call: TRBD1 (5 bases). In DNA form, the CDR3 reads TGTGCCAGCAGTTTACAGGGTCTGATGAATGGCTACACCTTC. It translates to CASSLQGLMNGYTF.